The 23 T cell receptor beta chains listed next were all sequenced from one sample in a study of T-cell reconstitution after alpha-beta-depleted transplantation in children. A library of TCRbeta sequences, prepared with unique molecular identifiers, was generated. TCRdb reprocessed the PCR reads via MiXCR and lists one record per CDR3 protein. The sample holds about 980,000 distinct CDR3 sequences, less than 30% seen once. Sequencing was performed on PBMCs, mostly from graft donor cells, taken 360 days after TCRalphabeta/CD19-depleted stem cell transplant. Receptor source: a boy younger than two who had a stem cell transplant for SCID, so the T cells may come from the graft donor.

The chain carries TRBV5-1 and TRBJ1-4; no firm D call. This CDR3 contains 20 residues. V was cut by 4 bases and J by 7 bases, with 32 bases left in between. The germline V gene encodes CDR1 SGHRS and CDR2 YFSETQ. DNA of the CDR3: TGCGCCAGCAGCCCCGGACTTCCCCTTCCCGATTTCGAGGAAGCTGAAAAACTGTTTTTT. It is translated as CASSPGLPLPDFEEAEKLFF.

This clonotype appeared once. The V and J genes are TRBV5-5 and TRBJ2-5; D might be TRBD1 (6 bases). Per germline, CDR1 SGHKS and CDR2 YYEKEE (reference sequence). V was cut by 1 base and J by 0 bases, with 10 bases left in between. This CDR3 contains 15 residues. The CDR3 loop reads CASSLYGGNQETQYF. DNA of the CDR3: TGTGCCAGCAGCTTGTATGGGGGCAACCAAGAGACCCAGTACTTC. The whole variable domain, filled in from reference TRBV5-5 and TRBJ2-5, reads DAGVTQSPTHLIKTRGQQVTLRCSPISGHKSVSWYQQVLGQGPQFIFQYYEKEERGRGNFPDRFSARQFPNYSSELNVNALLLGDSALYLCASSLYGGNQETQYFGPGTRLLVL.

The rearrangement uses TRBV5-6 and TRBJ2-7; 9 bases agree with TRBD1. The CDR3 loop spans 16 amino acids. V gave up 0 bases and J gave up 6 bases; unmatched junction bases: 10. Germline values: CDR1 SGHDT, CDR2 YYEEEE. This CDR3 reads CASSLVSGQGYGEQYF. In DNA, the CDR3 is TGTGCCAGCAGCTTGGTTTCAGGACAGGGGTATGGCGAGCAGTACTTC.

The chain is built from TRBV12-5 and TRBJ2-2; D unclear. The CDR3 extends over 17 amino acids. Germline V gene lookup returns CDR1 LGHNT and CDR2 FRNRAP. Trimming shortened V by 3 bases and J by 0 bases, and 14 bases separated the two germline ends. The CDR3 sequence is CASGFHPSPTNTGELFF. The CDR3 nucleotides are TGTGCTAGTGGTTTCCATCCTTCTCCCACGAACACCGGGGAGCTGTTTTTT.

The J gene is TRBJ2-5, the V gene TRBV11-2, with D perhaps TRBD2 (5 bases). Germline V CDR1 and CDR2: SGHAT, FQNNGV. The CDR3 extends over 13 amino acids. With 3 bases removed from V and 5 bases from J, the gap between germline ends came to 10 bases. The CDR3 DNA reads as TGTGCCAGCAGCTTTCCGGGGAAGGAGACCCAGTACTTC. Encoded protein: CASSFPGKETQYF.

This clonotype has just one count. V and J are TRBV28 and TRBJ2-7; no clear D. The germline CDR1 and CDR2 sequences are MDHEN and SYDVKM. The V end lost 6 bases, the J end lost 1 base, and 13 bases lay between the germline ends. This CDR3 comprises 14 residues. The DNA for the CDR3 is TGTGCCAGCAGCCCCTTAATCGAGTCCTACGAGCAGTACTTC. Translating it yields CASSPLIESYEQYF. The full variable domain, in which reference TRBV28 and TRBJ2-7 provide the parts outside the CDR3, is DVKVTQSSRYLVKRTGEKVFLECVQDMDHENMFWYRQDPGLGLRLIYFSYDVKMKEKGDIPEGYSVSREKKERFSLILESASTNQTSMYLCASSPLIESYEQYFGPGTRLTVT.

This clonotype has just a few counts. The chain couples TRBV20-1 to TRBJ1-2, with D possibly matching TRBD1 (5 bases). Per the germline V gene, CDR1 is DFQATT and CDR2 is SNEGSKA (reference sequence). This CDR3 is 15 amino acids long. V lost 3 bases, J lost 2 bases, and 16 bases lay in between. CDR3: CSARRQGEGNYGYTF. CDR3 DNA sequence: TGCAGTGCTAGGCGCCAGGGAGAAGGAAACTATGGCTACACCTTC.

This clonotype was seen only a few times. J is TRBJ2-1 and V is TRBV29-1; D is uncertain. This CDR3 is 12 amino acids long. Trimming pared 3 bases from V and 3 bases from J, leaving 6 bases between. Per germline, CDR1 SQVTM and CDR2 ANQGSEA. The DNA of the CDR3 is TGCAGCGTTGAGGGCATCTACAATGAGCAGTTCTTC. Its translation is CSVEGIYNEQFF.

This clonotype appeared a few times. V gene TRBV5-1 combines with J gene TRBJ2-7, with D possibly called TRBD1 or TRBD2 (5 bases each). V was trimmed by 0 bases and J by 6 bases, leaving 16 bases between them. CDR1 SGHRS and CDR2 YFSETQ come from the germline V gene. The CDR3 spans 15 residues. Here the CDR3 DNA reads TGCGCCAGCAGCTTGGTTGAGAGGGTTGACAGCGAGCAGTACTTC. It specifies CASSLVERVDSEQYF.

Only a few counts were recorded for this clonotype. This chain connects TRBV21-1 to TRBJ2-5; TRBD2 is taken as the D call from the table, unchecked against the DNA. TRBV21-1 constitutes a pseudogene. This CDR3 is built from 14 residues. The DNA of the CDR3 is TGTGCCAGCAGCAATCTAGCGGGGGAAGAGACCCAGTACTTC. It yields the protein CASSNLAGEETQYF.

This clonotype was seen a handful of times. The rearrangement joins TRBV10-3 to TRBJ1-1; 7 bases match TRBD1. Trimming took 6 bases from V and 1 from J; bases not matched to a gene: 11. The CDR3 totals 16 residues. Germline values: CDR1 ENHRY, CDR2 SYGVKD. Written as DNA, the CDR3 is TGTGCCATCAGGGGACCCGAACAGGGGAAGAACACTGAAGCTTTCTTT. It specifies CAIRGPEQGKNTEAFF.

The V gene is TRBV28, the J gene TRBJ2-7; D possibly corresponds to TRBD2 (5 bases). Germline loops: CDR1 MDHEN, CDR2 SYDVKM. The length of the CDR3 is 14 residues. The ends were cut back, 1 base at V and 3 bases at J, with 10 bases in the middle. The CDR3 region has the DNA TGTGCCAGCAGTTTATTGGAGGACGGCTACGAGCAGTACTTC. Translated, it gives CASSLLEDGYEQYF.

There are many counts of this clonotype. This sequence joins TRBV12-3 or TRBV12-4 and TRBJ2-7; 8 bases line up with TRBD1. V shed 6 bases, J shed 4 bases, and the junction held 5 bases outside the gene matches. There are 13 residues in the CDR3. The CDR3 coding sequence is TGTGCCAGCAGCGCGGACAGGGCTTACGAGCAGTACTTC. This sequence encodes CASSADRAYEQYF.

The chain recombines TRBV6-1 with TRBJ2-3; 9 bases are a match to TRBD2. This CDR3 spans 16 amino acids. With V trimmed by 5 bases and J by 2 bases, 8 bases remained unmatched. CDR1 is MNHNS, CDR2 SASEGT, per germline. This chain's CDR3 is CASSRKRGVNTDTQYF. CDR3 DNA: TGTGCCAGCAGTCGTAAGCGGGGGGTCAACACAGATACGCAGTATTTT.

This clonotype has just a few counts. CDR3 region: CASSDSSNYSNQPQHF. CDR3 in DNA: TGTGCCAGCAGTGATTCCAGTAACTATAGCAATCAGCCCCAGCATTTT. J is TRBJ1-5 and V is TRBV2; no clear D. There are 16 residues in the CDR3. V was clipped by 3 bases and J by 0 bases, with 12 bases between them. CDR1 is SNHLY and CDR2 is FYNNEI in the germline V gene.

V usage is TRBV4-1 and J usage is TRBJ2-3; D might be TRBD1 (6 bases). The CDR3 length is 17 residues. Germline CDR1 and CDR2: MGHRA and YSYEKL. V shed 0 bases and J shed 5 bases, with 18 bases lying between them. CDR3 in amino acids: CASSQDFFRGRIDTQYF. The CDR3 DNA is TGCGCCAGCAGCCAAGATTTCTTCAGGGGAAGGATAGATACGCAGTATTTT.

This clonotype was counted between two and nine times. The rearrangement uses TRBV20-1 and TRBJ2-7; D ambiguous. Germline CDR1 reads DFQATT; CDR2 reads SNEGSKA (reference sequence). The CDR3 is 13 amino acids. The germline V and J ends were trimmed by 1 base and 2 bases, with 9 bases remaining between them. CDR3 protein: CSARGEATYEQYF. The CDR3 DNA reads as TGCAGTGCTAGAGGTGAGGCAACCTACGAGCAGTACTTC.

The genes are TRBV12-3 or TRBV12-4 and TRBJ1-3, with a weak D call TRBD1 (6 bases). V was trimmed by 7 bases and J by 7 bases, leaving 11 bases between them. The CDR3 has 12 amino acids. CDR3 amino acids: CASTNQGNTIYF. CDR3 DNA: TGTGCCAGCACCAACCAGGGGAACACCATATATTTT.

This clonotype was seen only once. For the CDR3, the DNA is TGTGCCAGCAGCTTATTGGGACTAGCTTCCGGGGAGCTGTTTTTT. It translates to CASSLLGLASGELFF. The V gene is TRBV7-9, the J gene TRBJ2-2, with 9 bases matching TRBD2. CDR3 length equals 15 residues. J lost 6 bases, V lost 2 bases, and 4 bases had no gene match. In germline, CDR1 is SEHNR, CDR2 FQNEAQ (reference sequence).

The CDR3 DNA reads as TGTGCCAGCAGCGAGGGAGGCGGGGAGCTGTTTTTT. Its protein product is CASSEGGGELFF. V gene TRBV9 combines with J gene TRBJ2-2; D is perhaps TRBD2 (6 bases). This CDR3 contains 12 residues. The germline V gene encodes CDR1 SGDLS and CDR2 YYNGEE. Between the trimmed V and J ends, which lost 3 bases and 7 bases, there was a span of 7 bases. Drawing the rest from reference TRBV9 and TRBJ2-2, the complete variable domain is DSGVTQTPKHLITATGQRVTLRCSPRSGDLSVYWYQQSLDQGLQFLIQYYNGEERAKGNILERFSAQQFPDLHSELNLSSLELGDSALYFCASSEGGGELFFGEGSRLTVL.

A single count supports this clonotype. The chain is built from TRBV18 and TRBJ2-7; the D is unclear. The CDR3 is 16 amino acids. Trimming took 3 bases from V and 5 from J, leaving 20 bases between them. Germline CDR1 KGHSH, CDR2 LQKENI. For the CDR3, the DNA is TGTGCCAGCTCACCCCTGGTTGCGGACCCCGACAACGAGCAGTACTTC. Amino acids: CASSPLVADPDNEQYF.

In DNA, the CDR3 is TGTGCCAGCAGTTACTCGAGGCTTAGAGCTTCTGGAAACACCATATATTTT. Amino acid sequence: CASSYSRLRASGNTIYF. The rearrangement joins TRBV6-5 to TRBJ1-3; D is unclear. The V gene's germline CDR1 is MNHEY and CDR2 SVGAGI. This CDR3 has 17 residues. Trimming removed 0 bases from V and 1 base from J, with 13 bases in between.

This clonotype has more than one count but fewer than ten. The chain joins TRBV20-1 to TRBJ2-3; 13 bases align to TRBD2. The V gene end was trimmed by 3 bases and the J gene end by 5 bases; junction bases not matched to a gene: 8. The CDR3 covers 16 residues. The germline CDR1 and CDR2 sequences are DFQATT and SNEGSKA (reference sequence). The CDR3 region is CSASILAGGPGDTQYF. The CDR3 DNA is TGCAGTGCTAGTATACTAGCGGGGGGGCCAGGAGATACGCAGTATTTT.